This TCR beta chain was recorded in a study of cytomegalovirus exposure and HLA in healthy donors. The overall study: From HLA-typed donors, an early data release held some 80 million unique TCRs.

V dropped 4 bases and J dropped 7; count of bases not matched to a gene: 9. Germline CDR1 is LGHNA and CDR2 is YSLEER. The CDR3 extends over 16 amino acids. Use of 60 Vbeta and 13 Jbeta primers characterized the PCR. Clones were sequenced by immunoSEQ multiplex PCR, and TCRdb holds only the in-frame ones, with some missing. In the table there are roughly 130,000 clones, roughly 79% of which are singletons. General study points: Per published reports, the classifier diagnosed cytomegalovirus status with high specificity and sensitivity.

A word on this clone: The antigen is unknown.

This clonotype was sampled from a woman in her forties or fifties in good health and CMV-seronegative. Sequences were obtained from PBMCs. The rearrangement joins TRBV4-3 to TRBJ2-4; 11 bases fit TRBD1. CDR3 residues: CASSPGRTGGVNIQYF. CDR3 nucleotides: TGCGCCAGCAGCCCAGGGCGGACAGGGGGCGTGAACATTCAGTACTTC.